These T cell receptor beta chains were read from a single sample in a study of T cells in Graves' hyperthyroidism and ophthalmopathy. TCRdb redid the calling of the multiplex PCR reads with MiXCR, one entry per CDR3 protein. The sample consists of about 590,000 distinct CDR3 sequences, 15% to 17% of them appearing once. Source material: blood. The receptors stem from a woman aged 25 to 39 with Graves' hyperthyroidism. The CDR3 runs from the conserved cysteine through the conserved F or W.

v_gene: TRBV5-1
j_gene: TRBJ1-3
CDR3aa: CASSPGLEIGNTIYF

v_gene: TRBV3-1
j_gene: TRBJ2-7
CDR3aa: CASSHSGGVGSYEQYF

v_gene: TRBV3-1
j_gene: TRBJ1-6
CDR3aa: CASSQEARNSPLHF

v_gene: TRBV20-1
j_gene: TRBJ2-7
CDR3aa: CSARVKYTGGRYEQYF

v_gene: TRBV30
j_gene: TRBJ2-2
CDR3aa: CAWRDRDGGDTGELFF

v_gene: TRBV29-1
j_gene: TRBJ1-5
CDR3aa: CSVGEGAQPQHF

v_gene: TRBV5-8
j_gene: TRBJ2-1
CDR3aa: CASSDGTSGSGIWNEQFF

v_gene: TRBV9
j_gene: TRBJ2-1
CDR3aa: CASSATGFNEQFF

v_gene: TRBV9
j_gene: TRBJ1-3
CDR3aa: CASSVVGRGQDTIYF

v_gene: TRBV5-1
j_gene: TRBJ2-1
CDR3aa: CASSSSLAGVDNEQFF

v_gene: TRBV6-2/TRBV6-3
j_gene: TRBJ2-2
CDR3aa: CASSNLADVTGELFF

v_gene: TRBV20-1
j_gene: TRBJ2-1
CDR3aa: CSARIAESSYNEQFF

v_gene: TRBV27
j_gene: TRBJ2-1
CDR3aa: CASSFRGIYNEQFF

v_gene: TRBV27
j_gene: TRBJ2-7
CDR3aa: CASSSTREQYF

v_gene: TRBV5-1
j_gene: TRBJ2-7
CDR3aa: CASSLAPTSGGGAYEQYF

v_gene: TRBV6-2/TRBV6-3
j_gene: TRBJ2-5
CDR3aa: CASSYGAGEGSETQYF

v_gene: TRBV9
j_gene: TRBJ2-2
CDR3aa: CASDKSGVSTGELFF

v_gene: TRBV5-4
j_gene: TRBJ1-6
CDR3aa: CASSRELETVSPLHF

v_gene: TRBV5-1
j_gene: TRBJ2-3
CDR3aa: CASSASWDTQYF

v_gene: TRBV7-2
j_gene: TRBJ2-1
CDR3aa: CASSLNGQGTYNEQFF

v_gene: TRBV6-1
j_gene: TRBJ2-1
CDR3aa: CASSEALGQGAKRVDNEQFF

v_gene: TRBV5-1
j_gene: TRBJ2-5
CDR3aa: CASSLTGSGVETQYF